This T cell receptor (beta chain) derives from a study of T-cell memory formation after mild COVID-19. TCRdb reanalysed the 5' RACE reads using MiXCR and keeps one entry per CDR3 protein. The profile covers about 340,000 distinct CDR3 sequences, with approximately 16% appearing a single time and 20% to 25% taken by the ten largest. Trimming cost V 0 bases and J 2 bases, with 10 bases left between them. Germline V gene sequence: CDR1 SGDLS, CDR2 YYNGEE. The CDR3 is 15 amino acids. This clonotype occurred a few times. The sequenced material came from PBMCs or a T cell subset sorted from them (not recorded which). The genes are TRBV9 and TRBJ2-3; D not certain. The receptor was isolated from a man between 18 and 35 years old who had mild COVID-19 (a few samples of this study predate the infection). Cell type and time point are not known. Written as DNA, the CDR3 is TGTGCCAGCAGCGTAGCGGGCTCATACACAGATACGCAGTATTTT. This encodes CASSVAGSYTDTQYF.